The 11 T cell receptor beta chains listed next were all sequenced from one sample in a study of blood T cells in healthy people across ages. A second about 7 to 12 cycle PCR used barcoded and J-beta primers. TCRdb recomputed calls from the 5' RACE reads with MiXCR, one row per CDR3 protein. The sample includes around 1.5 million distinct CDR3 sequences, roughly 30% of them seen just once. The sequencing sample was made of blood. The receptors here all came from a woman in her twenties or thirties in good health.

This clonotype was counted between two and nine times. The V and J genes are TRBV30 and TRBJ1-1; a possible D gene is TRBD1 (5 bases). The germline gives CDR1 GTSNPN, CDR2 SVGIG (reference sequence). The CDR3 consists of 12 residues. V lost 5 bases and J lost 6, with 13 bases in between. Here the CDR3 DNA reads TGTGCCTGGCAGACTGGAGGGGCTGAAGCTTTCTTT. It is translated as CAWQTGGAEAFF.

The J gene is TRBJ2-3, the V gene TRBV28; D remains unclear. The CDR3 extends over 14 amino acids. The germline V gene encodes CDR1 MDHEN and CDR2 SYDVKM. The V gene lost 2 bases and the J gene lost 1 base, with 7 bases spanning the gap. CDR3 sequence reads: CASSLGPRTDTQYF. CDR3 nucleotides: TGTGCCAGCAGTTTAGGACCTCGCACAGATACGCAGTATTTT.

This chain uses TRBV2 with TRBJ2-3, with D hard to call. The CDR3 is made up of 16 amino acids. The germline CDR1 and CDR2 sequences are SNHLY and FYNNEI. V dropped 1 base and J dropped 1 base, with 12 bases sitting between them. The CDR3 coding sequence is TGTGCCAGCAGTGAAGTCCCTACGGCGGGCACAGATACGCAGTATTTT. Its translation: CASSEVPTAGTDTQYF.

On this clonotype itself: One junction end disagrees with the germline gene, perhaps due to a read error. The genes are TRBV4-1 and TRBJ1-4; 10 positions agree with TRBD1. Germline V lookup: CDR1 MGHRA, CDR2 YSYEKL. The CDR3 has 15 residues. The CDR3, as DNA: TGCACCAGCAGCCAAGCCGGGACAGGGGTTGAAAAACTGTTTTTT. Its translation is CTSSQAGTGVEKLFF.

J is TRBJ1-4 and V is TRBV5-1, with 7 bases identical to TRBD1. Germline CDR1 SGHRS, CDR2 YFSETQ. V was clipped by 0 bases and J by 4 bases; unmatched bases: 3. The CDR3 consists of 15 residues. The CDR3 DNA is TGCGCCAGCAGCTTGGGACAGGGCAATAATGAAAAACTGTTTTTT. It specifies CASSLGQGNNEKLFF. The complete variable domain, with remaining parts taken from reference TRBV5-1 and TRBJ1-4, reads KAGVTQTPRYLIKTRGQQVTLSCSPISGHRSVSWYQQTPGQGLQFLFEYFSETQRNKGNFPGRFSGRQFSNSRSEMNVSTLELGDSALYLCASSLGQGNNEKLFFGSGTQLSVL.

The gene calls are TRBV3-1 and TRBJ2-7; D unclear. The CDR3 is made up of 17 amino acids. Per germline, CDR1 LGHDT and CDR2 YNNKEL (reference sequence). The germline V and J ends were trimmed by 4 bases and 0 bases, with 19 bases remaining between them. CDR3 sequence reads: CASSPTASKIRSYEQYF. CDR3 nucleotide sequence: TGTGCCAGCAGCCCGACCGCTAGTAAGATACGCTCCTACGAGCAGTACTTC.

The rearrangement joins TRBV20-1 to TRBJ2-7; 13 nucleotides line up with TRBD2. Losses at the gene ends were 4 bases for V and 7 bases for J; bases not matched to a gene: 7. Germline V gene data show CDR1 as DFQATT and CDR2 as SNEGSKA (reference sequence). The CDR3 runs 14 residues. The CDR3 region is CSAKQLAGGREQYF. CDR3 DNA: TGCAGTGCTAAACAACTAGCGGGGGGGCGGGAGCAGTACTTC.

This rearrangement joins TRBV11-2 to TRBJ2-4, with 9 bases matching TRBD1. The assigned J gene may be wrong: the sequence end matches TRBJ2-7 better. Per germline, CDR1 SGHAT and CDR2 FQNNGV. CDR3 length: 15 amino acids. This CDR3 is CASGASTGGRGEQYF. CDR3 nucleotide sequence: TGTGCCAGCGGAGCCTCGACAGGGGGAAGGGGCGAGCAGTACTTC.

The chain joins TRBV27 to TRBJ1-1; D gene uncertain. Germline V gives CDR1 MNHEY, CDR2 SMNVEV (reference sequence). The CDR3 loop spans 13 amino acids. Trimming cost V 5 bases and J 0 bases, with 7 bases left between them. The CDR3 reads CASSRFLNTEAFF. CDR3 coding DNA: TGTGCCAGCAGTAGATTTCTGAACACTGAAGCTTTCTTT.

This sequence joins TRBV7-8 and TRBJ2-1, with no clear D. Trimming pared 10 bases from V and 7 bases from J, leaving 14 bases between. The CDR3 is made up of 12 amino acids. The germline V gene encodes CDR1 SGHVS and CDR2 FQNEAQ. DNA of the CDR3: TGTGCCACCTTAGGGTCTACGAATGAGCAGTTCTTC. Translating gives CATLGSTNEQFF.

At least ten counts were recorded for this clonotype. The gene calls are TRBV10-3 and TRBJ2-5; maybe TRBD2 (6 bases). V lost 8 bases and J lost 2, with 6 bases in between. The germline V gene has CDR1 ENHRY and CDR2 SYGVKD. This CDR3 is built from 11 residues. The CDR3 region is CAIRGQETQYF. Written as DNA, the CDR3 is TGTGCCATCCGGGGGCAAGAGACCCAGTACTTC.